This entry features one TCR beta chain sequence. Its antigen is as yet unknown. Sample treatment: roughly 20 received Ad26.COV2.S at low or high dose, single or two shots; five or six received placebo; per-sample allocation not given. The samples date from day 63 after the first vaccine or placebo injection. The vaccine delivered Wuhan-strain SARS-CoV-2 spike through an Ad26 vector. These data are taken from a study of Ad26.COV2.S vaccination and SARS-CoV-2 variants. The CDR3 is 15 residues long. Germline assignment: CDR1 MDHEN and CDR2 SYDVKM. V was shortened by 3 bases and J by 0 bases, with 9 bases between the two germline ends. General study results and limits: Reported findings describe substantial breadth in spike-specific CD8+ and CD4+ T cell responses following vaccination.

Sequencing used immunoSEQ multiplex PCR; TCRdb keeps in-frame clones, though not all of them. This table has fewer than 400,000 clones, around 91% appearing once. The V gene is TRBV28, the J gene TRBJ1-5, with D tentatively TRBD1 (6 bases). This sequence was found in a person between 18 and 65 years old who received the Ad26.COV2.S COVID-19 vaccine or a placebo. The source was peripheral blood, collected in a trial of Ad26.COV2.S vaccine versus placebo. The CDR3 region has the DNA TGTGCCAGCAGTTTCTCGGGGGCTAGCAATCAGCCCCAGCATTTT. Translation: CASSFSGASNQPQHF. The variable domain in full, completed from reference TRBV28 and TRBJ1-5, reads DVKVTQSSRYLVKRTGEKVFLECVQDMDHENMFWYRQDPGLGLRLIYFSYDVKMKEKGDIPEGYSVSREKKERFSLILESASTNQTSMYLCASSFSGASNQPQHFGDGTRLSIL.